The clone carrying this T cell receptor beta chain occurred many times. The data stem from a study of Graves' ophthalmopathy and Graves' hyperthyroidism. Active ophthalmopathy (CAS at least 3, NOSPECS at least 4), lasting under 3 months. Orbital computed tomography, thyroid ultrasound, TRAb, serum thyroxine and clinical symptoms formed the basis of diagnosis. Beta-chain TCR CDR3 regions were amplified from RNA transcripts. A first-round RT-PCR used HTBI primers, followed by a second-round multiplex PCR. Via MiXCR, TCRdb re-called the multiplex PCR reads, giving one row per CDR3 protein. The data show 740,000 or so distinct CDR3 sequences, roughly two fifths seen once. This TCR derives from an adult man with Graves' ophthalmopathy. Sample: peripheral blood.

For the CDR3, the DNA is TGTGCCACCAGTGATTTTACAGGACCGCAAGAGACCCAGTACTTC. Translating it yields CATSDFTGPQETQYF. The chain is built from TRBV24-1 and TRBJ2-5; D is perhaps TRBD1 (5 bases). Germline assignment: CDR1 KGHDR and CDR2 SFDVKD. The CDR3 is 15 amino acids. The germline V and J ends were trimmed by 1 base and 2 bases, with 10 bases remaining between them.